This T cell receptor (beta chain) was found in a study of siplizumab effects on memory and regulatory T cells. Overall study findings and caveats: Researchers could not give a naive or memory phenotype to roughly 75-96% of proliferating CD4+ or CD8+ clones.

The method was immunoSEQ multiplex PCR; TCRdb's version includes in-frame clones alone and lacks a portion of them. The data contain more than 75,000 clones, 80% to 95% of them singletons. V shed 5 bases and J shed 4 bases, with 14 bases lying between them. Germline loops: CDR1 GTSNPN, CDR2 SVGIG (reference sequence). This CDR3 region has 14 residues. About this clone itself: The antigen is not known.

Sequenced input: CD8+ T cells sorted from blood. The receptor was isolated from a human donor in good health. V is TRBV30 and J is TRBJ1-4; no definite D call. The CDR3: CAWHRGGFNEKLFF. CDR3 sequence (DNA): TGTGCCTGGCACCGGGGAGGTTTTAATGAAAAACTGTTTTTT.